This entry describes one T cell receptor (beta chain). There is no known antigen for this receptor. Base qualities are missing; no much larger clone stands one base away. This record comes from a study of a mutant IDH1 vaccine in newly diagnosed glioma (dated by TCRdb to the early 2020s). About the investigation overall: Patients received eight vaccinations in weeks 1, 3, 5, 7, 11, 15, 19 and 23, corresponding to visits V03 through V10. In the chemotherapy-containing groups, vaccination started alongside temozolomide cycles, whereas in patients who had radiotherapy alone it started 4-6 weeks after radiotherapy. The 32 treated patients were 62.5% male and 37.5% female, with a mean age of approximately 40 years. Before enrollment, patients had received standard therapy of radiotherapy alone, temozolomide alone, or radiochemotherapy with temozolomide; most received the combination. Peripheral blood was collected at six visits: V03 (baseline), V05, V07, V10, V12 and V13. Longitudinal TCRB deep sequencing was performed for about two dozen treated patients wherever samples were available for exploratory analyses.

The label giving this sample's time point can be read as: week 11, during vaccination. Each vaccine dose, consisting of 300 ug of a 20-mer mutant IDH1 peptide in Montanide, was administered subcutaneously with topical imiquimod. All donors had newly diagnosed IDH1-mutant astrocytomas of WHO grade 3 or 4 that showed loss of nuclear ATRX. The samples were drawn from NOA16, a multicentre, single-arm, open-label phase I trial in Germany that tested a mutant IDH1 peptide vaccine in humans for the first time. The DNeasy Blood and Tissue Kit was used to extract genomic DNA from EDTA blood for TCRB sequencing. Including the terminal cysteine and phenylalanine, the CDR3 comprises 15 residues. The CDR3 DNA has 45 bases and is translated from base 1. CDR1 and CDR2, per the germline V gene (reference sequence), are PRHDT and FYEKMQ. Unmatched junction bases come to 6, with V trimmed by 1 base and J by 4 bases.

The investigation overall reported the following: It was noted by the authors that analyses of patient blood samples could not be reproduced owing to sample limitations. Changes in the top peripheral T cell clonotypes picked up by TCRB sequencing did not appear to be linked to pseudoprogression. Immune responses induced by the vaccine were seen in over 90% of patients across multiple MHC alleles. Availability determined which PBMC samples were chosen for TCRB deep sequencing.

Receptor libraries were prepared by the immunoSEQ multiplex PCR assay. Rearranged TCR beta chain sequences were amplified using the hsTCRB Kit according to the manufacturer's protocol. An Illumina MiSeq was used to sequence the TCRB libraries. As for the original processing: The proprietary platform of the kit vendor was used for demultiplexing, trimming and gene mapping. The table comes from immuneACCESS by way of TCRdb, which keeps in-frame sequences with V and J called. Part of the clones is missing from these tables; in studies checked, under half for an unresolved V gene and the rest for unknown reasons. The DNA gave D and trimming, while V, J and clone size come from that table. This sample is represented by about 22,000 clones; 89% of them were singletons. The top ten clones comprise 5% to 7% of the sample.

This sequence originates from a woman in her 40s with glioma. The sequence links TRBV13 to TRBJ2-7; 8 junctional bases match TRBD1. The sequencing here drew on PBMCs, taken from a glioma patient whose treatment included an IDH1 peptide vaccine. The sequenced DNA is TGTGCCAGCAGCTTAGTCGGACAGGGCGGTTACGAGCAGTACTTC. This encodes CASSLVGQGGYEQYF. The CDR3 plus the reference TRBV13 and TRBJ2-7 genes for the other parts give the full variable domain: AAGVIQSPRHLIKEKRETATLKCYPIPRHDTVYWYQQGPGQDPQFLISFYEKMQSDKGSIPDRFSAQQFSDYHSELNMSSLELGDSALYFCASSLVGQGGYEQYFGPGTRLTVT.